The subject of this entry is one TCR beta chain. As originally analysed: Reference gene primers were amplified, and this amplification served to estimate nucleated cell counts. Generated by immunoSEQ multiplex PCR, the TCRdb table keeps only in-frame clones and is missing some. V, J and clone size are those of that table, while D and trimming were read from the DNA. The data show roughly 330,000 clones, nearly 90% seen once. The source of the sample is a study of blood T cell repertoires in COVID-19. This study enrolled people aged about 18 to 100 from about 26 US geographic areas. Participants reported their clinical history, and cohort assignment relied on those reports. The origin of this receptor is a woman aged 25 to 45 who had recovered from COVID-19. Source material: PBMCs or T cells enriched from blood (not recorded which).

CDR3 DNA sequence: TGCGCCAGCAGCCAAGATTCCACTGCCAACTATGGCTACACCTTC. Protein sequence: CASSQDSTANYGYTF. This chain uses TRBV4-3 with TRBJ1-2; D not resolved. The CDR3 is 15 residues long. Trimming shortened V by 0 bases and J by 2 bases, and 10 bases separated the two germline ends. Germline V gene data show CDR1 as LGHNA and CDR2 as YSLEER.